This T cell receptor beta chain stems from a study of T cells in Graves' hyperthyroidism and ophthalmopathy. Study-level findings and limits: Blood also showed most of the thyroid clonotypes that were expanded above 0.001.

This CDR3 region has 17 residues. Trimming removed 2 bases at V and 4 bases at J, with 21 bases between. Germline loops: CDR1 MNHEY, CDR2 SVGAGI. Details on this clonotype: Its antigen is as yet unknown.

Amplified regions were TCR beta CDR3 sequences from RNA transcripts. During a first-round RT-PCR of the TCR CDR3, the HTBI primer set was used. Each CDR3 protein is one row after TCRdb ran MiXCR on the multiplex PCR reads. The sample includes 540,000 or so distinct CDR3 sequences, just over 45% of them seen just once. The V gene is TRBV6-5, the J gene TRBJ2-7; TRBD1 is a possible D gene (6 bases). The sample comprised peripheral blood or thyroid tissue (not recorded which). This receptor was obtained from an adult woman with Graves' disease, either hyperthyroidism or ophthalmopathy (not recorded which). The CDR3 nucleotides read TGTGCCAGCAGTTACATCGGAAGGACAGTCTATCCGTACGAGCAGTACTTC. Protein product: CASSYIGRTVYPYEQYF.